This T cell receptor beta chain was sequenced in a study of blood T cell repertoires in COVID-19. Whole-study context: Sources were T cells, B-cell-depleted T cells, or PBMCs; the material itself was cDNA or gDNA.

In the original processing: Counts of nucleated cells, estimated from reference gene primer amplification, were obtained. The assay was immunoSEQ multiplex PCR, and TCRdb's table has in-frame clones only and misses some. Clonal size and the V and J genes are those of that table, whereas D and trimming came from the DNA. Found here are roughly 220,000 clones, around 81% of them singletons; the top ten hold less than 7%. The clonotype originates from a woman aged 65 to 85 with acute or convalescent COVID-19. Sequencing was done on a sample of peripheral blood.

CDR3 coding DNA: TGTGCCAGTAGTATAGATCGACAGAGTAATGAAAAACTGTTTTTT. Translating gives CASSIDRQSNEKLFF. The chain joins TRBV19 to TRBJ1-4; TRBD1 might be the D (5 bases). This CDR3 is built from 15 residues. Germline V lookup: CDR1 LNHDA, CDR2 SQIVND (reference sequence). The V end was cut by 0 bases, the J end by 4 bases, with 9 bases between.